This T cell receptor beta chain appears in the sequencing data of a study of blood T cell repertoires in COVID-19. Study context: There were acute and convalescent COVID-19 samples, and they came from the United States, Italy and Spain.

This CDR3 contains 14 residues. V gave up 4 bases and J gave up 6 bases; unmatched junction bases: 7. In germline, CDR1 is SGHRS, CDR2 YFSETQ. Study processing details: Reference gene primer amplification gave estimated nucleated cell counts. Sequencing was performed with immunoSEQ multiplex PCR; in TCRdb, only in-frame clones are kept and a portion is missing. The V and J calls and clone size were taken over from that table, and D and trimming were inferred from the DNA. The table records 400,000 to 450,000 clones, over 75% of them present only once. The chain is built from TRBV5-1 and TRBJ2-1; 7 nucleotides agree with TRBD2. Sequenced sample: peripheral blood. The receptor comes from a middle-aged woman with COVID-19, enrolled during active disease. This CDR3 is CASSPGGEGNEQFF. The CDR3 nucleotides are TGCGCCAGCAGCCCGGGGGGAGAAGGCAATGAGCAGTTCTTC. Using reference TRBV5-1 and TRBJ2-1 for the parts outside the CDR3, the full variable domain is KAGVTQTPRYLIKTRGQQVTLSCSPISGHRSVSWYQQTPGQGLQFLFEYFSETQRNKGNFPGRFSGRQFSNSRSEMNVSTLELGDSALYLCASSPGGEGNEQFFGPGTRLTVL.